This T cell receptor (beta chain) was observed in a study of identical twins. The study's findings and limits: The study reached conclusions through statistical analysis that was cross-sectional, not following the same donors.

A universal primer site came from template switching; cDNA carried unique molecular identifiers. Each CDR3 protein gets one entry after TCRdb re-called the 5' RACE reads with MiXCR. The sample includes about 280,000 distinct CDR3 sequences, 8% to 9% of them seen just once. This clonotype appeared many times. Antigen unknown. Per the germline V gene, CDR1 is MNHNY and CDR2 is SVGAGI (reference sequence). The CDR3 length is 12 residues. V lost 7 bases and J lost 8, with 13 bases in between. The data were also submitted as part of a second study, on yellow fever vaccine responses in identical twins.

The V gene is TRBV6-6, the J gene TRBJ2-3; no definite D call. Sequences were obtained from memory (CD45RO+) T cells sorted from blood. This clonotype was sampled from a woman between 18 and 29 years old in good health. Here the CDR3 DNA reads TGTGCCAGCAAACTTGCTACGGGTACGCAGTATTTT. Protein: CASKLATGTQYF.